This T cell receptor beta chain was sequenced for a study of T-cell memory formation after mild COVID-19. Study-level background: The study found TCR clusters largely donor specific. Findings and limits, study-wide: Among clones peaking at day 37 in the second wave, SARS-CoV-2 specificity remained unconfirmed. Contracting CD4+ clones were located mainly in CM and EM, and CD8+ clones in EMRA.

MiXCR, applied by TCRdb to the 5' RACE reads, yields one record per CDR3 protein. This repertoire shows about 340,000 distinct CDR3 sequences, 20% to 25% found once; its top ten account for 9.5% to 15%. The CDR3 length is 14 residues. After removal of 5 bases from V and 1 base from J, the junction contained 8 bases not matched to a gene. Germline CDR1 reads SQVTM; CDR2 reads ANQGSEA. Details on this clonotype: Its antigen is undetermined.

The sequence derives from an adult woman who had mild COVID-19 (a few samples of this study predate the infection). Cell type and time point are not known. V usage is TRBV29-1 and J usage is TRBJ2-7, with TRBD2 identical over 7 bases. Material for sequencing was PBMCs or a T cell subset sorted from them (not recorded which). The CDR3 spells CSVSVTGRSYEQYF. The CDR3 DNA sequence: TGCAGCGTTAGCGTTACCGGGAGGTCCTACGAGCAGTACTTC.